Below are 30 T cell receptor beta chains sequenced from a single sample in a study of blood T cell repertoires in COVID-19. The data were produced by immunoSEQ multiplex PCR, yet TCRdb's version contains in-frame clones alone and is incomplete. The data hold 150,000 or so clones, with around 82% observed a single time. The material sequenced was peripheral blood. The receptors shown here come from a woman aged 55-69 years with acute or convalescent COVID-19.

The chain uses TRBV11-2 and TRBJ2-7; 7 positions agree with TRBD2. Germline V CDR1 and CDR2: SGHAT, FQNNGV. The CDR3 loop spans 15 amino acids. The junction had 6 bases not matched to a gene; V was cut back by 4 bases and J by 0 bases. CDR3 DNA: TGTGCCAGCAGCTCCGGGACTACCAGCTCCTACGAGCAGTACTTC. Translating it yields CASSSGTTSSYEQYF.

This clone showed up just once. The V call is TRBV19, the J call TRBJ2-1, with TRBD1 matching over 9 bases. V was clipped by 3 bases and J by 8 bases; unmatched bases: 11. Per germline, CDR1 LNHDA and CDR2 SQIVND (reference sequence). This CDR3 region has 16 residues. The CDR3 protein is CASSMMPGQGTDEQFF. The CDR3 DNA reads TGTGCCAGTAGTATGATGCCCGGACAGGGGACCGATGAGCAGTTCTTC.

This clone was found once. This rearrangement joins TRBV7-3 to TRBJ2-6; D is possibly TRBD1 (7 bases). Germline CDR1 reads SGHTA; CDR2 reads FQGTGA. The length of the CDR3 is 17 residues. The V and J ends lost 6 bases and 1 base respectively, with 16 bases between them. The CDR3, as DNA: TGTGCCAGCAGTTCAGGGGGGCTCACTTCTGGGGCCAACGTCCTGACTTTC. It encodes CASSSGGLTSGANVLTF.

This chain connects TRBV6-2 or TRBV6-3 to TRBJ2-1, with TRBD2 matching 11 bases. CDR3 length equals 16 residues. The germline V gene encodes CDR1 MNHEY and CDR2 SVGEGT. J lost 7 bases, V lost 0 bases, and 5 bases had no gene match. The CDR3 bases are TGTGCCAGCAGTTACTCGCTAGCGGGAGGCCGGAATGAGCAGTTCTTC. Translation: CASSYSLAGGRNEQFF.

This chain joins TRBV7-8 and TRBJ2-7, with D possibly TRBD1 on 6 matching bases. V lost 5 bases, J lost 4 bases, and 9 bases lay in between. The germline gives CDR1 SGHVS, CDR2 FQNEAQ. The CDR3 is made up of 12 amino acids. CDR3 region: CASSRTEYEQYF. The CDR3 bases are TGTGCCAGCAGCCGGACAGAGTACGAGCAGTACTTC.

The chain couples TRBV9 to TRBJ2-3, with TRBD2 as a possible D gene (6 bases). Germline-derived CDR1 and CDR2 are SGDLS and YYNGEE. The CDR3 sequence is 16 residues long. V was clipped by 0 bases and J by 1 base, with 12 bases between them. CDR3 region: CASSVDLTGGTDTQYF. The CDR3 DNA sequence: TGTGCCAGCAGCGTAGATCTAACGGGGGGCACAGATACGCAGTATTTT.

V is TRBV18 and J is TRBJ1-5; TRBD1 aligns across 7 bases. With V trimmed by 1 base and J by 5 bases, 5 bases remained unmatched. Germline V gene data show CDR1 as KGHSH and CDR2 as LQKENI. CDR3 size: 15 residues. Written as DNA, the CDR3 is TGTGCCAGCTCACCACAAGACAGGGTCTATCAGCCCCAGCATTTT. Its translation is CASSPQDRVYQPQHF.

The chain recombines TRBV19 with TRBJ1-1; tentative D call: TRBD1 (5 bases). V was shortened by 1 base and J by 5 bases, with 11 bases between the two germline ends. The CDR3 totals 14 residues. CDR1 and CDR2 from the germline V gene are LNHDA and SQIVND (reference sequence). This chain's CDR3 is CASSIGGRDTEAFF. For the CDR3, the DNA is TGTGCCAGTAGTATAGGCGGCAGGGATACTGAAGCTTTCTTT.

The chain has TRBV6-5 and TRBJ1-2; D gene ambiguous. The V gene's germline CDR1 is MNHEY and CDR2 SVGAGI. Between the trimmed V and J ends, which lost 0 bases and 4 bases, there was a span of 15 bases. This CDR3 contains 16 residues. The CDR3 sequence: CASSYSISRLVYGYTF. CDR3 sequence (DNA): TGTGCCAGCAGTTACTCGATATCCCGGTTGGTCTATGGCTACACCTTC.

The chain joins TRBV27 to TRBJ2-1, with TRBD2 identical over 10 bases. V lost 6 bases to trimming and J lost 5 bases; unmatched junction nucleotides: 16. The germline V gene has CDR1 MNHEY and CDR2 SMNVEV (reference sequence). The CDR3 sequence is 18 residues long. CDR3 protein: CASSPPLPTSGHNNEQFF. The DNA of the CDR3 is TGTGCCAGCAGCCCACCCCTCCCGACTAGCGGGCATAACAATGAGCAGTTCTTC.

The V and J genes are TRBV23-1 and TRBJ2-3; D is unclear. TRBV23-1 carries the ORF label, with uncertain function. The CDR3 is 15 amino acids. The V end was cut by 6 bases, the J end by 1 base, with 14 bases between. The CDR3 DNA follows: TGCGCCAGCAGGGTCTGGCTTGAGGGCACAGATACGCAGTATTTT. It yields the protein CASRVWLEGTDTQYF.

V gene TRBV9 combines with J gene TRBJ1-1; a possible D gene is TRBD1 (6 bases). Germline V gene data show CDR1 as SGDLS and CDR2 as YYNGEE. V was clipped by 3 bases and J by 1 base, with 7 bases between them. This CDR3 region has 13 residues. DNA for the CDR3: TGTGCCAGCAGCGCAGGGGCGAACACTGAAGCTTTCTTT. Residues: CASSAGANTEAFF.

The chain links TRBV3-1 (or the pseudogene TRBV3-2) to TRBJ2-1, with TRBD2 matching 13 bases. Germline V gives CDR1 LGHDT, CDR2 YNNKEL (reference sequence). The CDR3 spans 17 residues. J was trimmed by 7 bases and V by 1 base; bases with no gene match: 7. The CDR3 bases are TGTGCCAGCAGCCAAGGGGGTACTAGCGGGAGGGTTAATGAGCAGTTCTTC. Amino acid sequence: CASSQGGTSGRVNEQFF.

This clone was seen just once. The chain carries TRBV11-3 and TRBJ1-1; D ambiguous. The ends were cut back, 1 base at V and 1 base at J, with 7 bases in the middle. The CDR3 sequence is 14 residues long. Germline loops: CDR1 SGHNT, CDR2 YENEEA. The CDR3 is CASSLVGGNTEAFF. Written as DNA, the CDR3 is TGTGCCAGCAGCTTAGTTGGAGGGAACACTGAAGCTTTCTTT.

The count of this clone is one. This chain links TRBV24-1 with TRBJ2-3, with D perhaps matching TRBD2 (6 bases). The CDR3 runs 18 residues. Germline CDR1 KGHDR, CDR2 SFDVKD. The V and J ends lost 3 bases and 0 bases respectively, with 18 bases between them. CDR3 amino acids: CATSDRGPGLPSTDTQYF. CDR3 nucleotide sequence: TGTGCCACCAGTGATAGGGGCCCGGGACTCCCTAGCACAGATACGCAGTATTTT.

The chain recombines TRBV2 with TRBJ1-6; no clear D gene. The V gene's germline CDR1 is SNHLY and CDR2 FYNNEI. This CDR3 region has 15 residues. Trimming left V 3 bases short and J 8 bases short, with 14 bases between. CDR3 sequence reads: CASSDGGTEDSPLHF. The CDR3 nucleotides read TGTGCCAGCAGTGACGGTGGAACGGAGGATTCACCCCTCCACTTT.

CDR3 DNA: TGTGCCAGCAACCGGGACAGGTCAGGCGGCTACACCTTC. Amino acids: CASNRDRSGGYTF. V usage is TRBV27 and J usage is TRBJ1-2; 8 nucleotides align to TRBD1. The V segment lost 7 bases and the J segment 8 bases; nucleotides outside the gene matches: 9. The germline V gene encodes CDR1 MNHEY and CDR2 SMNVEV (reference sequence). The CDR3 totals 13 residues.

This chain joins TRBV2 and TRBJ2-4; the match to TRBD2 covers 12 bases. With V trimmed by 2 bases and J by 3 bases, 8 bases remained unmatched. Germline CDR1 and CDR2: SNHLY and FYNNEI. The CDR3 totals 18 residues. The CDR3 protein is CASSETPGLAGLKNIQYF. The CDR3 coding sequence is TGTGCCAGCAGTGAAACCCCGGGACTAGCGGGCCTCAAAAACATTCAGTACTTC.

This chain links TRBV28 with TRBJ1-2, with D uncertain. CDR1 is MDHEN, CDR2 SYDVKM, per germline. Between the trimmed V and J ends, which lost 6 bases and 0 bases, there was a span of 11 bases. The CDR3 has 14 amino acids. The CDR3 region has the DNA TGTGCCAGCAGGGAGGACGGCACTAACTATGGCTACACCTTC. Its translation: CASREDGTNYGYTF.

The chain is built from TRBV6-1 and TRBJ1-5, with D perhaps matching TRBD1 (6 bases). CDR3 size: 14 residues. V was pared by 3 bases and J by 8 bases, with 14 bases between. In germline, CDR1 is MNHNS, CDR2 SASEGT. For the CDR3, the DNA is TGTGCCAGCAGTGACGGCAGGGGATATGAGCCCCAGCATTTT. It translates to CASSDGRGYEPQHF.

CDR3 sequence: CASSPPDRTDQPQHF. The CDR3 coding sequence is TGTGCCAGCAGTCCACCGGACAGGACCGATCAGCCCCAGCATTTT. The rearrangement uses TRBV28 and TRBJ1-5; 7 nucleotides match TRBD1. CDR3 length equals 15 residues. With V trimmed by 5 bases and J by 5 bases, 9 bases remained unmatched. Germline assignment: CDR1 MDHEN and CDR2 SYDVKM.

The V call is TRBV30, the J call TRBJ1-5; no clear D. Looked up from germline, CDR1 is GTSNPN and CDR2 is SVGIG (reference sequence). With 0 bases removed from V and 5 bases from J, the gap between germline ends came to 8 bases. The CDR3 loop spans 13 amino acids. CDR3 sequence: CAWSVTRDQPQHF. CDR3 bases: TGTGCCTGGAGTGTGACGAGGGATCAGCCCCAGCATTTT.

This clone turned up a few times. Here the CDR3 DNA reads TGTGCCAGCAGCCAGGGAGGGGGGCGTCAGCCCCAGCATTTT. This gives the protein CASSQGGGRQPQHF. The chain is built from TRBV4-2 and TRBJ1-5; TRBD1 is a possible D gene (6 bases). Trimming shortened V by 3 bases and J by 6 bases, and 12 bases separated the two germline ends. CDR1 is LGHNA, CDR2 YNFKEQ, per germline. This CDR3 has 14 amino acids.

This chain uses TRBV5-1 with TRBJ2-3; D gene ambiguous. The germline V and J ends were trimmed by 7 bases and 6 bases, with 27 bases remaining between them. The germline V gene encodes CDR1 SGHRS and CDR2 YFSETQ. This CDR3 is built from 17 residues. CDR3 in DNA: TGCGCCAGCGTTGCCGTCTCAGGTGGAAAATCGTGGGATACGCAGTATTTT. Amino acids: CASVAVSGGKSWDTQYF.

The rearrangement links TRBV11-2 to TRBJ1-5, with 11 positions matching TRBD1. Germline V CDR1 and CDR2: SGHAT, FQNNGV. This CDR3 contains 14 residues. The V and J ends lost 5 bases and 7 bases, in that order; junction bases with no gene match: 4. This chain's CDR3 is CASSRTGGQQPQHF. CDR3 nucleotide sequence: TGTGCCAGCAGCAGGACAGGGGGCCAACAGCCCCAGCATTTT.

The V gene is TRBV5-8, the J gene TRBJ1-1; no firm D call. The CDR3 has 15 amino acids. Germline V gene sequence: CDR1 SGHTS, CDR2 YDEGEE. V dropped 0 bases and J dropped 0 bases, with 9 bases sitting between them. The DNA of the CDR3 is TGTGCCAGCAGCTTGGATCCCAGAATGAACACTGAAGCTTTCTTT. Translating gives CASSLDPRMNTEAFF.

V usage is TRBV11-2 and J usage is TRBJ2-5; 8 bases are a match to TRBD1. The V and J ends lost 5 bases and 6 bases, in that order; junction bases with no gene match: 8. This CDR3 spans 14 amino acids. Germline V lookup: CDR1 SGHAT, CDR2 FQNNGV. The CDR3 loop reads CASSTDRAQKTQYF. The CDR3 bases are TGTGCCAGCAGCACGGACAGGGCACAGAAGACCCAGTACTTC.

The V gene is TRBV3-1 (or the pseudogene TRBV3-2), the J gene TRBJ2-3, with TRBD2 matching over 7 bases. J was trimmed by 4 bases and V by 3 bases; bases with no gene match: 10. Germline lookup yields CDR1 LGHDT and CDR2 YNNKEL (reference sequence). The CDR3 runs to 16 residues. DNA for the CDR3: TGTGCCAGCAGCCACCTAAGTGGACTAGTAGCAGATACGCAGTATTTT. The encoded protein is CASSHLSGLVADTQYF.

The J gene is TRBJ2-7, the V gene TRBV7-8; tentatively, D is TRBD1 (5 bases). In germline, CDR1 is SGHVS, CDR2 FQNEAQ. This CDR3 contains 14 residues. The V gene lost 1 base and the J gene lost 2 bases, with 9 bases spanning the gap. CDR3 in DNA: TGTGCCAGCAGCTTAGGTGACAGCCCCTACGAGCAGTACTTC. Protein product: CASSLGDSPYEQYF.

This chain links TRBV10-3 with TRBJ1-2; TRBD1 agrees at 11 bases. Unmatched junction bases numbered 12, after V lost 11 bases and J lost 4 bases. Germline V gives CDR1 ENHRY, CDR2 SYGVKD. This CDR3 region has 15 residues. CDR3 amino acids: CAGGTGGYPFYGYTF. Here the CDR3 DNA reads TGTGCCGGCGGGACAGGGGGTTACCCCTTCTATGGCTACACCTTC.